Below, 16 T cell receptor beta chains from the same sample are listed, as sequenced in a study of blood T cell repertoires in COVID-19. TCRdb's copy holds only in-frame clones and misses some; the assay was immunoSEQ multiplex PCR. The repertoire holds about 120,000 clones, with 90% as singletons. Sequencing input: peripheral blood. These receptors originate from a woman aged 60-75 years with COVID-19, enrolled during active disease.

The V and J genes are TRBV5-6 and TRBJ1-2; TRBD1 is a possible D gene (5 bases). This CDR3 contains 17 residues. V lost 0 bases and J 4 bases, leaving 19 bases between the germline ends. Germline CDR1 and CDR2: SGHDT and YYEEEE. The CDR3 region is CASSLAEGAGRSYGYTF. CDR3 nucleotide sequence: TGTGCCAGCAGCTTGGCCGAAGGGGCAGGGAGGAGCTATGGCTACACCTTC.

This chain links TRBV6-2 or TRBV6-3 with TRBJ1-1; D possibly corresponds to TRBD1 (6 bases). Trimming pared 5 bases from V and 9 bases from J, leaving 13 bases between. The germline V gene has CDR1 MNHEY and CDR2 SVGEGT. The CDR3 length is 12 residues. The CDR3 DNA reads as TGTGCCAGCAGTACCGGACAGCTCAAAGCTTTCTTT. The encoded protein is CASSTGQLKAFF.

This sequence joins TRBV7-2 and TRBJ1-2; D gene unclear. V lost 1 base and J lost 8, with 17 bases in between. The CDR3 is made up of 15 amino acids. Germline lookup yields CDR1 SGHTA and CDR2 FQGNSA. The CDR3 spells CASSLGGEGVRGYTF. DNA for the CDR3: TGTGCCAGCAGCTTAGGAGGAGAGGGTGTTCGAGGCTACACCTTC.

This CDR3 reads CASRYSSSSYEQYF. CDR3 sequence (DNA): TGTGCCAGCAGATACTCCTCGAGCTCCTACGAGCAGTACTTC. The gene calls are TRBV7-9 and TRBJ2-7; the D is unclear. CDR3 length equals 14 residues. CDR1 and CDR2 from the germline V gene are SEHNR and FQNEAQ (reference sequence). Trimming stripped 6 bases from V and 0 bases from J, with 12 bases between.

This clone appeared once. The J gene is TRBJ2-2, the V gene TRBV6-2 or TRBV6-3; TRBD2 might be the D (5 bases). CDR1 and CDR2 (germline): MNHEY, SVGEGT. The CDR3 is 15 amino acids. V lost 3 bases, J lost 1 base, and 9 bases lay in between. CDR3 nucleotide sequence: TGTGCCAGCAGTTATTCAGGACTGAACACCGGGGAGCTGTTTTTT. Translating it yields CASSYSGLNTGELFF.

The chain uses TRBV7-3 and TRBJ2-2; 7 nucleotides align to TRBD1. V shed 5 bases, J shed 6 bases, and the junction held 9 bases outside the gene matches. CDR1 SGHTA and CDR2 FQGTGA come from the germline V gene. This CDR3 has 15 residues. This CDR3 reads CASSPNRGVAGELFF. The DNA for the CDR3 is TGTGCCAGCAGCCCTAACAGGGGTGTAGCCGGGGAGCTGTTTTTT.

The rearrangement links TRBV15 to TRBJ2-1, with TRBD2 identical over 16 bases. The CDR3 sequence is 16 residues long. CDR1 and CDR2 from the germline V gene are LNHNV and YYDKDF (reference sequence). V dropped 0 bases and J dropped 8; count of bases not matched to a gene: 1. CDR3 loop: CATSREGLAGGHEQFF. In nucleotides, the CDR3 is TGTGCCACCAGCAGAGAGGGACTAGCGGGGGGGCATGAGCAGTTCTTC.

DNA for the CDR3: TGTGCCAGCAGCCGGGGACAGGGGATCTCCTACGAGCAGTACTTC. Translated, it gives CASSRGQGISYEQYF. The V and J genes are TRBV5-5 and TRBJ2-7; 10 bases fit TRBD1. V lost 4 bases, J lost 0 bases, and 4 bases stayed unmatched. The germline V gene has CDR1 SGHKS and CDR2 YYEKEE (reference sequence). The CDR3 consists of 15 residues.

The chain uses TRBV25-1 and TRBJ2-1; 7 positions match TRBD2. V lost 5 bases to trimming and J lost 1 base; unmatched junction nucleotides: 5. Germline CDR1 is MGHDK and CDR2 is SYGVNS. The CDR3 is made up of 15 amino acids. The CDR3 loop is CASSSAGESYNEQFF. The CDR3 nucleotides are TGTGCCAGCAGTTCGGCGGGGGAGTCCTACAATGAGCAGTTCTTC.

The V call is TRBV7-8, the J call TRBJ2-7, with 9 positions matching TRBD1. There are 16 residues in the CDR3. CDR1 and CDR2 from the germline V gene are SGHVS and FQNEAQ. V lost 4 bases, J lost 6 bases, and 13 bases stayed unmatched. The DNA for the CDR3 is TGTGCCAGCAGCTCCTGGGACAGGGATTATTCGGGCGAGCAGTACTTC. Translating gives CASSSWDRDYSGEQYF. Full variable domain (outside the CDR3, taken from reference TRBV7-8 and TRBJ2-7): GAGVSQSPRYKVAKRGQDVALRCDPISGHVSLFWYQQALGQGPEFLTYFQNEAQLDKSGLPSDRFFAERPEGSVSTLKIQRTQQEDSAVYLCASSSWDRDYSGEQYFGPGTRLTVT.

V and J are TRBV19 and TRBJ1-4; D might be TRBD1 (6 bases). This CDR3 contains 13 residues. Germline V gives CDR1 LNHDA, CDR2 SQIVND (reference sequence). V was clipped by 7 bases and J by 7 bases, with 13 bases between them. Written as DNA, the CDR3 is TGTGCCAGTAAGGACAGACTTGGTGAAAAACTGTTTTTT. Its translation is CASKDRLGEKLFF.

The chain combines TRBV7-6 with TRBJ2-2, with D maybe TRBD1 (6 bases). This CDR3 is 18 amino acids long. V was trimmed by 1 base and J by 7 bases, leaving 22 bases between them. Germline V gene sequence: CDR1 SGHVS, CDR2 FNYEAQ. The CDR3 here is CASSLVVLEGDIGGELFF. Written as DNA, the CDR3 is TGTGCCAGCAGCTTAGTCGTTCTAGAGGGGGATATCGGCGGGGAGCTGTTTTTT.

This clone appeared a single time. The V gene is TRBV6-6, the J gene TRBJ2-5; TRBD2 matches at 7 bases. V lost 2 bases to trimming and J lost 5 bases; unmatched junction nucleotides: 11. The V gene's germline CDR1 is MNHNY and CDR2 SVGAGI (reference sequence). This CDR3 spans 16 amino acids. The CDR3 sequence: CASSYTPQGEGETQYF. DNA for the CDR3: TGTGCCAGCAGTTACACGCCCCAAGGGGAGGGGGAGACCCAGTACTTC.

This clone has more than one count but fewer than ten. This chain links TRBV27 with TRBJ1-5; D possibly corresponds to TRBD1 (5 bases). CDR1 MNHEY and CDR2 SMNVEV come from the germline V gene (reference sequence). The CDR3 extends over 17 amino acids. V was trimmed by 5 bases and J by 0 bases, leaving 17 bases between them. The CDR3 sequence is CASSQFQTGHSNQPQHF. The CDR3 region has the DNA TGTGCCAGCAGTCAATTCCAAACAGGCCATAGCAATCAGCCCCAGCATTTT.

The rearrangement links TRBV5-1 to TRBJ1-5; no clear D. V lost 0 bases, J lost 4 bases, and 8 bases lay in between. The CDR3 extends over 14 amino acids. The germline gives CDR1 SGHRS, CDR2 YFSETQ. CDR3 protein: CASSLDSPNQPQHF. The CDR3 nucleotides are TGCGCCAGCAGCTTGGACAGCCCTAATCAGCCCCAGCATTTT.

The chain uses TRBV7-2 and TRBJ2-2, with TRBD1 as a possible D gene (6 bases). There are 15 residues in the CDR3. The ends were cut back, 3 bases at V and 6 bases at J, with 14 bases in the middle. Germline V lookup: CDR1 SGHTA, CDR2 FQGNSA. CDR3 protein: CASSLNRESAGELFF. CDR3 sequence (DNA): TGTGCCAGCAGCTTGAACAGGGAGTCGGCCGGGGAGCTGTTTTTT. Variable domain in full (rest from reference TRBV7-2 and TRBJ2-2): GAGVSQSPSNKVTEKGKDVELRCDPISGHTALYWYRQSLGQGLEFLIYFQGNSAPDKSGLPSDRFSAERTGGSVSTLTIQRTQQEDSAVYLCASSLNRESAGELFFGEGSRLTVL.